These 19 T cell receptor beta chains were all obtained from the same sample, sequenced in a study of shared clonotypes between healthy human individuals. Measured with immunoSEQ multiplex PCR; TCRdb has only the in-frame clones, and not every one. The sample has a few million clones; over 90% are singletons. Sequencing was performed on naive CD4+ T cells from PBMCs. Subset reported: CD45RA+ positively selected. The receptors derive from a man aged 18 to 29 in good health. Some clones in this sample may be carry-over from other donors' samples.

The chain carries TRBV6-5 and TRBJ1-5; D call uncertain. With 6 bases removed from V and 0 bases from J, the gap between germline ends came to 6 bases. CDR1 and CDR2 (germline): MNHEY, SVGAGI. The CDR3 is 13 amino acids. The CDR3 nucleotides are TGTGCCAGCAGGAGATTTAGCAATCAGCCCCAGCATTTT. The encoded protein is CASRRFSNQPQHF.

This chain connects TRBV19 to TRBJ1-2; TRBD1 matches 8 bases. The CDR3 is 16 residues long. With 5 bases clipped from V and 3 bases from J, the junction kept 11 bases outside the gene matches. In germline, CDR1 is LNHDA, CDR2 SQIVND (reference sequence). The CDR3 here is CASSVRPLDRDYGYTF. The CDR3 DNA is TGTGCCAGTAGTGTACGGCCCTTGGACAGGGACTATGGCTACACCTTC.

With regard to this clone: This may come from a read error, since a much larger clone is one base off. The chain combines TRBV7-2 with TRBJ2-1; perhaps TRBD2 as D (6 bases). CDR1 is SGHTA, CDR2 FQGNSA, per germline. This CDR3 contains 15 residues. The V gene lost 5 bases and the J gene lost 0 bases, with 11 bases spanning the gap. CDR3 protein: CASSVSGSSYNEQFF. The CDR3 DNA reads as TGTGCCAGCAGCGTTAGCGGTAGCTCCTACAATGAGCAGTTCTTC.

This rearrangement joins TRBV14 to TRBJ1-1; D possibly corresponds to TRBD1 (5 bases). Germline CDR1 is SGHDN and CDR2 is FVKESK. The CDR3 is made up of 13 amino acids. Trimming pared 4 bases from V and 8 bases from J, leaving 14 bases between. CDR3 loop: CASSRTFAEEAFF. The CDR3 coding sequence is TGTGCCAGCAGCCGGACATTCGCTGAAGAAGCTTTCTTT. Variable domain in full (rest from reference TRBV14 and TRBJ1-1): EAGVTQFPSHSVIEKGQTVTLRCDPISGHDNLYWYRRVMGKEIKFLLHFVKESKQDESGMPNNRFLAERTGGTYSTLKVQPAELEDSGVYFCASSRTFAEEAFFGQGTRLTVV.

This chain connects TRBV29-1 to TRBJ1-2; TRBD1 agrees at 9 bases. V shed 8 bases and J 5 bases; nucleotides not matched to a gene: 12. Per the germline V gene, CDR1 is SQVTM and CDR2 is ANQGSEA. The CDR3 is made up of 14 amino acids. The CDR3 loop reads CSSDRGQGGYGYTF. The CDR3 DNA follows: TGCAGCTCTGATAGGGGACAGGGAGGATATGGCTACACCTTC.

The V and J genes are TRBV29-1 and TRBJ2-4, with 11 bases lining up with TRBD2. The junction had 3 bases not matched to a gene; V was cut back by 4 bases and J by 4 bases. The CDR3 has 14 amino acids. Germline lookup yields CDR1 SQVTM and CDR2 ANQGSEA. Here the CDR3 reads CSVGGLAEKNIQYF. The CDR3 coding sequence is TGCAGCGTTGGGGGACTAGCGGAAAAAAACATTCAGTACTTC.

In nucleotides, the CDR3 is TGTGCCAGCAGTTTGCCGGGGGCTGGAAACACCATATATTTT. It specifies CASSLPGAGNTIYF. The chain employs TRBV28 and TRBJ1-3; D might be TRBD1 (5 bases). The CDR3 loop spans 14 amino acids. V lost 3 bases and J lost 2, with 8 bases in between. CDR1 and CDR2 from the germline V gene are MDHEN and SYDVKM.

This chain connects TRBV5-8 to TRBJ2-3; D unclear. The V gene lost 5 bases and the J gene lost 1 base, with 8 bases spanning the gap. The germline gives CDR1 SGHTS, CDR2 YDEGEE. The CDR3 extends over 13 amino acids. The CDR3 DNA follows: TGTGCCAGCAGGGCGAAAGGCACAGATACGCAGTATTTT. This gives the protein CASRAKGTDTQYF. The full variable domain, its missing parts supplied by reference TRBV5-8 and TRBJ2-3, is EAGVTQSPTHLIKTRGQQATLRCSPISGHTSVYWYQQALGLGLQFLLWYDEGEERNRGNFPPRFSGRQFPNYSSELNVNALELEDSALYLCASRAKGTDTQYFGPGTRLTVL.

This clone was recorded only once. V gene TRBV9 combines with J gene TRBJ2-5; 8 bases match TRBD2. CDR1 and CDR2 from the germline V gene are SGDLS and YYNGEE. With 2 bases clipped from V and 5 bases from J, the junction kept 14 bases outside the gene matches. CDR3 size: 17 residues. The CDR3 DNA sequence: TGTGCCAGCAGCGTTGGGGCAAGCGGGAGTATTTCGGAGACCCAGTACTTC. Protein: CASSVGASGSISETQYF.

This clone was counted once. The chain links TRBV30 to TRBJ2-5, with TRBD1 identical over 7 bases. The tail of the sequence fits TRBJ2-7 better, so the J call may be wrong. This CDR3 region has 18 residues. Germline lookup yields CDR1 GTSNPN and CDR2 SVGIG (reference sequence). CDR3 DNA: TGTGCCTGGAGTGATCGAGAAGGGGTGAGGGGACAGCTCTACGAGCAGTACTTC. This sequence encodes CAWSDREGVRGQLYEQYF.

With regard to this clone: In the same sample, other DNA sequences code for this CDR3. The chain is built from TRBV7-2 and TRBJ1-1, with D perhaps matching TRBD1 (5 bases). Germline values: CDR1 SGHTA, CDR2 FQGNSA. The CDR3 contains 12 residues. With 5 bases removed from V and 7 bases from J, the gap between germline ends came to 11 bases. This CDR3 is CASSPAGGEAFF. In DNA, the CDR3 is TGTGCCAGCAGCCCAGCCGGGGGTGAAGCTTTCTTT.

A word on this clone: The same CDR3 also results from other DNA sequences found in this sample. V gene TRBV9 combines with J gene TRBJ2-1; 11 nucleotides agree with TRBD2. Trimming took 0 bases from V and 8 from J; bases not matched to a gene: 7. This CDR3 is 16 amino acids long. CDR1 and CDR2 (germline): SGDLS, YYNGEE. Here the CDR3 reads CASSVAGLAGGDEQFF. Here the CDR3 DNA reads TGTGCCAGCAGCGTAGCCGGACTAGCGGGTGGCGATGAGCAGTTCTTC.

The chain employs TRBV18 and TRBJ2-7; 15 bases fit TRBD2. The V gene's germline CDR1 is KGHSH and CDR2 LQKENI. With V trimmed by 3 bases and J by 4 bases, 7 bases remained unmatched. This CDR3 has 17 residues. The CDR3 DNA is TGTGCCAGCTCACCCTCCGGGACTAGCGGGAGGACGTACGAGCAGTACTTC. This translates into CASSPSGTSGRTYEQYF.

A note on this clone: At the DNA level, this CDR3 is encoded by other sequences in the same sample as well. V gene TRBV5-1 combines with J gene TRBJ1-4; no reliable D call. The V gene's germline CDR1 is SGHRS and CDR2 YFSETQ. Trimming left V 2 bases short and J 5 bases short, with 7 bases between. The CDR3 is 13 residues long. The CDR3 DNA reads TGCGCCAGCAGCTTCTCTACAAATGAAAAACTGTTTTTT. Residues: CASSFSTNEKLFF. The full variable domain, rest sourced from reference TRBV5-1 and TRBJ1-4, is KAGVTQTPRYLIKTRGQQVTLSCSPISGHRSVSWYQQTPGQGLQFLFEYFSETQRNKGNFPGRFSGRQFSNSRSEMNVSTLELGDSALYLCASSFSTNEKLFFGSGTQLSVL.

The CDR3 sequence: CASRTRDEQFF. The CDR3 DNA reads as TGTGCCAGCAGAACGAGGGATGAGCAGTTCTTC. The chain is built from TRBV28 and TRBJ2-1; TRBD2 might be the D (5 bases). CDR3 length: 11 amino acids. CDR1 and CDR2 (germline): MDHEN, SYDVKM. The ends were cut back, 6 bases at V and 8 bases at J, with 8 bases in the middle.

The chain links TRBV7-9 to TRBJ2-5, with TRBD2 matching over 9 bases. Germline loops: CDR1 SEHNR, CDR2 FQNEAQ (reference sequence). J was trimmed by 0 bases and V by 5 bases; bases with no gene match: 4. The CDR3 has 15 amino acids. The chain's CDR3 is CASSVSGRNQETQYF. The CDR3 DNA follows: TGTGCCAGCAGCGTTAGCGGGAGAAACCAAGAGACCCAGTACTTC.

The rearrangement links TRBV19 to TRBJ1-5; 9 nucleotides align to TRBD1. Germline V lookup: CDR1 LNHDA, CDR2 SQIVND (reference sequence). The CDR3 sequence is 15 residues long. The V segment lost 9 bases and the J segment 3 bases; nucleotides outside the gene matches: 9. The CDR3 region has the DNA TGTGCCAGCCAGTCCCGGGACAGGGACAATCAGCCCCAGCATTTT. This sequence encodes CASQSRDRDNQPQHF.

The rearrangement uses TRBV10-3 and TRBJ2-3, with a weak D call TRBD2 (6 bases). This CDR3 is 14 amino acids long. Germline V gene lookup returns CDR1 ENHRY and CDR2 SYGVKD. V gave up 3 bases and J gave up 5 bases, with 12 bases separating them. The CDR3 region is CAISDSQGGDTQYF. Here the CDR3 DNA reads TGTGCCATCAGTGACTCGCAGGGAGGAGATACGCAGTATTTT.

DNA of the CDR3: TGTGCCACATTACGTGGCGGGATCTCCTACGAGCAGTACTTC. As protein: CATLRGGISYEQYF. This chain links TRBV2 with TRBJ2-7; possibly TRBD2 for D (6 bases). Trimming stripped 10 bases from V and 0 bases from J, with 16 bases between. The CDR3 sequence is 14 residues long. Germline V gene lookup returns CDR1 SNHLY and CDR2 FYNNEI.